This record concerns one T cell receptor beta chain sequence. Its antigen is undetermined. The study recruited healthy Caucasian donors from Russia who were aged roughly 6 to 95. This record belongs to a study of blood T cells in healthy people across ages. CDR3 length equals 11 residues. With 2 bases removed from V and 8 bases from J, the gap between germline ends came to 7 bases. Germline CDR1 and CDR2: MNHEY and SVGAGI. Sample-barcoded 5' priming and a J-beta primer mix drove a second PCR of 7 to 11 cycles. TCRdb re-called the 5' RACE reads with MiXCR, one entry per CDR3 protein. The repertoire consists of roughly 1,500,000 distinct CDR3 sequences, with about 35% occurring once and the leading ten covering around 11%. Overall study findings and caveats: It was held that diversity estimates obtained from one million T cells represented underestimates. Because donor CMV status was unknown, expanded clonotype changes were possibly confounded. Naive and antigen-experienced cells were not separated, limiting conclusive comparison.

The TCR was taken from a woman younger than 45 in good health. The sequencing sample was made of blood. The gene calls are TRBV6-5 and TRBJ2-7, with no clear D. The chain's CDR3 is CASSYGEKQYF. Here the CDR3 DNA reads TGTGCCAGCAGTTACGGGGAAAAGCAGTACTTC.